The clone carrying this TCR beta chain was detected a few times. These data belong to a study of T-cell reconstitution after alpha-beta-depleted transplantation in children. CDR3 length: 15 residues. The V end was cut by 1 base, the J end by 0 bases, with 10 bases between. Germline CDR1 SQVTM, CDR2 ANQGSEA. Library preparation (for TCRbeta) was performed with unique molecular identifiers. TCRdb passed the PCR reads through MiXCR, listing each CDR3 protein once. The sample carries just under 550,000 distinct CDR3 sequences, about 18% recorded once. The source is a human donor who donated a stem cell graft to a child with acute lymphoblastic leukemia. The chain couples TRBV29-1 to TRBJ2-1; a weak D match, TRBD2 (5 bases). The specimen was PBMCs from the stem cell graft donor, collected from the stem cell graft. The CDR3 protein is CSVEGTGSSYNEQFF. The DNA for the CDR3 is TGCAGCGTTGAAGGAACGGGGAGCTCCTACAATGAGCAGTTCTTC.